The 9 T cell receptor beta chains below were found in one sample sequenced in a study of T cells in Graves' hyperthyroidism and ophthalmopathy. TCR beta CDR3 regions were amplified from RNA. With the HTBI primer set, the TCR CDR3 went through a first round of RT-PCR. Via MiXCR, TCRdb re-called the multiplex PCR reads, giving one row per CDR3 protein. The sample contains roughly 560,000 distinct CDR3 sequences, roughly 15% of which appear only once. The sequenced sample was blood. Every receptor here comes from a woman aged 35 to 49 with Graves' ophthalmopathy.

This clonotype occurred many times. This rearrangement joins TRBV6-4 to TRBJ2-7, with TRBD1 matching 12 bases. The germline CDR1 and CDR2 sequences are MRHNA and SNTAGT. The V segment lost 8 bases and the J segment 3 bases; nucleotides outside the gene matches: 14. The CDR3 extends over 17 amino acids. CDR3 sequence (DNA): TGTGCCAGCGGCGGGACAGGGGGCGACATCAAGGGCTACGAGCAGTACTTC. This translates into CASGGTGGDIKGYEQYF.

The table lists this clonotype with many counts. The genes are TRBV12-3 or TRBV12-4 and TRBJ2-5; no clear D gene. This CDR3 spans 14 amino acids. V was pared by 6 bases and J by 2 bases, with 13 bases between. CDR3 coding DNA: TGTGCCAGCAGCCTATGGACGGCTCAAGAGACCCAGTACTTC. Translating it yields CASSLWTAQETQYF.

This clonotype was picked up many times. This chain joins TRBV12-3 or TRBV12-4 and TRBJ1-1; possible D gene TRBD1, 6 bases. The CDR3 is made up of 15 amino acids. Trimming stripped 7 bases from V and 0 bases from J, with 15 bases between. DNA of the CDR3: TGTGCCAGCAAAGGGGGGGCCGGAATGAACACTGAAGCTTTCTTT. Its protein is CASKGGAGMNTEAFF.

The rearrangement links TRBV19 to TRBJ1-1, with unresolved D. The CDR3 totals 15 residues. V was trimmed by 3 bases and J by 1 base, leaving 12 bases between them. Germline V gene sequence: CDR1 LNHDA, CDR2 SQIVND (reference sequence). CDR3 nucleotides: TGTGCCAGTAGTATCAACCATATGAAGAACACTGAAGCTTTCTTT. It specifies CASSINHMKNTEAFF.

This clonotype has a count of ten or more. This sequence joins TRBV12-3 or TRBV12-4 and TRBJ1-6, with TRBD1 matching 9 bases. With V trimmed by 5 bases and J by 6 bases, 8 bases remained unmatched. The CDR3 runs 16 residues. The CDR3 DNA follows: TGTGCCAGCAGTCCACGGACAGGGGCCTCTAATTCACCCCTCCACTTT. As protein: CASSPRTGASNSPLHF.

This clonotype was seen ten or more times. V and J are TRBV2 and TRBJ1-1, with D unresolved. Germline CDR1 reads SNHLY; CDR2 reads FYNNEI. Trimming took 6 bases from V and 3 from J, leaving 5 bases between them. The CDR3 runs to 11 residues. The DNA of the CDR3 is TGTGCCAGCAGCGAGGACACTGAAGCTTTCTTT. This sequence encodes CASSEDTEAFF. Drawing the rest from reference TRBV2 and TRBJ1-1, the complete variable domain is EPEVTQTPSHQVTQMGQEVILRCVPISNHLYFYWYRQILGQKVEFLVSFYNNEISEKSEIFDDQFSVERPDGSNFTLKIRSTKLEDSAMYFCASSEDTEAFFGQGTRLTVV.

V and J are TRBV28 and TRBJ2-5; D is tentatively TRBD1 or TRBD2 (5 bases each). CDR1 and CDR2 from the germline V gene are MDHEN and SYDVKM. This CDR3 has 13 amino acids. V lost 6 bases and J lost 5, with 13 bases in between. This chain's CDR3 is CASSRRDGETQYF. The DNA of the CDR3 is TGTGCCAGCAGCCGCCGGGACGGTGAGACCCAGTACTTC.

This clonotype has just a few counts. The CDR3 reads CASSLEGSSEETQYF. CDR3 in DNA: TGCGCCAGCAGCTTGGAGGGGTCGAGTGAAGAGACCCAGTACTTC. The chain links TRBV5-1 to TRBJ2-5; D possibly corresponds to TRBD1 (5 bases). CDR3 length: 15 amino acids. V was trimmed by 0 bases and J by 3 bases, leaving 12 bases between them. The V gene's germline CDR1 is SGHRS and CDR2 YFSETQ. The full variable domain, with the rest looked up from reference TRBV5-1 and TRBJ2-5, is KAGVTQTPRYLIKTRGQQVTLSCSPISGHRSVSWYQQTPGQGLQFLFEYFSETQRNKGNFPGRFSGRQFSNSRSEMNVSTLELGDSALYLCASSLEGSSEETQYFGPGTRLLVL.

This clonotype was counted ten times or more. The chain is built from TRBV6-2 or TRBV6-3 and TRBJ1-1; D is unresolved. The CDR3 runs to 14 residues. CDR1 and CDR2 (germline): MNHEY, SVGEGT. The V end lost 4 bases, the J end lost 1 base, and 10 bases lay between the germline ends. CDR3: CASSLYSSNTEAFF. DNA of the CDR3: TGTGCCAGCAGTTTATACAGCTCGAACACTGAAGCTTTCTTT.